One T cell receptor (beta chain) is described in this entry. This entry is derived from a study of shared clonotypes between healthy human individuals. Between the trimmed V and J ends, which lost 0 bases and 3 bases, there was a span of 12 bases. Per germline, CDR1 MGHRA and CDR2 YSYEKL. CDR3 length equals 15 residues. CD45RO-negative, CCR7-selected cells formed the naive CD8 fraction, which excluded terminally differentiated effector memory CD45RA+ cells. Using immunoSEQ multiplex PCR, the repertoire was profiled, and TCRdb retains in-frame clones only, with some absent. The data show about 2.1 million clones, about 94% seen once.

Material: naive CD8+ T cells from PBMCs. This TCR derives from a young man in good health. Some clones in this sample may be carry-over from other donors' samples. This chain connects TRBV4-1 to TRBJ2-7, with D possibly TRBD2 on 5 matching bases. CDR3 bases: TGCGCCAGCAGCCAAGAATGGAACAGCGGCTACGAGCAGTACTTC. As protein: CASSQEWNSGYEQYF.